The sequence of this TCR beta chain was determined in a study of blood T cell repertoires in COVID-19. Across the study: Donors in the United States, Italy and Spain gave samples during acute or convalescent COVID-19.

Assay: immunoSEQ multiplex PCR; the TCRdb copy retains only in-frame clones and omits some. The sample has about 480,000 clones, around nine tenths seen once. The V gene's germline CDR1 is SGHNT and CDR2 YYREEE (reference sequence). Trimming at V came to 4 bases and at J to 8 bases, leaving 10 bases not matched to a gene. There are 16 residues in the CDR3. In terms of age and location, participants ranged from about 18 to 90 years and lived in under 30 US areas. Donors of Cohort 3 who recovered were those that had two negative PCRs, clearance, or symptom resolution. The sequenced sample was PBMCs or T cells enriched from blood (not recorded which). This clonotype was sampled from a woman in her 40s who had recovered from COVID-19. The V call is TRBV5-4, the J call TRBJ1-6; the match to TRBD1 covers 9 bases. The CDR3 region has the DNA TGTGCCAGCAGCAGACTCCCGGGACAGGGTCATTCACCCCTCCACTTT. Translating it yields CASSRLPGQGHSPLHF.